This TCR beta chain was retrieved from a study of shared T cell receptors in the human thymus (dated by TCRdb to about 2021). General notes on the study: The study examined how self-reactive, shared T-cell receptor alpha chains are generated in the human thymus.

To prepare the library, the immunoSEQ multiplex PCR assay was applied. TCRdb's version of the immuneACCESS table is confined to in-frame rearrangements and falls short of the full clone set. An unresolved V gene accounts for under half of the shortfall where checked; the remainder is of unknown origin. This sample is represented by almost 550,000 clones; 75% to 85% of them were singletons. The top ten clones comprise roughly 0.013% of the sample. CDR1 is given as KGHSH and CDR2 as LQKENI, both from the germline V gene. V is cut by 2 bases and J by 6 bases, and the space between the germline ends is 7 bases. The CDR3 has 13 amino acids, counting the end cysteine and phenylalanine. Only the CDR3 DNA is retained, 39 bases long and in frame from the first base. This clone was seen a few times. Which antigen it targets is not known. Per-base qualities were not stored, and no clone one base away is much larger.

This sample was shared with a second study, whose subject was human thymus T cells. As that second study puts it: In Finland, the donors were immunologically healthy infants who were having open corrective cardiac surgery for congenital heart defects. Thymus tissue was obtained as surgical resects removed during corrective cardiac surgery. Biased V and J gene segment usage appeared to be present in both thymic and peripheral blood repertoires. The related research found that thymic TCR repertoires overlapped highly between unrelated individuals. The study used eight infant thymus samples plus four related peripheral blood samples to characterize TCR alpha and beta repertoires. Donor ages ranged from roughly 7 to 244 days, and the cohort comprised six or seven male and a couple of female infants. Thymocytes were freed from the tissue by mechanical means and kept at -70 degrees C as pellets of roughly 9-30 million cells. A QIAsymphony instrument was used to extract genomic DNA from frozen cell pellets. The immunoSEQ multiplex PCR assay was used to amplify the TCRB and TCRAD loci from a standardized amount of quality-controlled genomic DNA. The V(D)J region was spanned by amplicons of a length sufficient to cover the CDR3 and to identify V and J genes. The amplicons were sequenced on an Illumina platform via the commercial immunoSEQ service. Primer bias and sequencing errors were corrected as previously described, and TCRAD and TCRB were defined on the basis of the IMGT database. The repertoires were analysed using immunoSEQ Analyzer 3.0 and VDJTools for basic statistics, V/J segment usage, diversity estimates, rarefaction and pairwise overlap. To estimate diversity, the Chao1, ChaoE, Efron-Thisted, Shannon and inverse Simpson indices were applied, and diversity was also estimated on datasets down-sampled to the smallest sample. Repertoire overlap was assessed by strict matching of CDR3 nucleotide sequence, V gene and J gene, and clustering was done by Jaccard-based multidimensional scaling. On average, thymus samples yielded around 850,000 unique TCRB clonotypes, whereas blood samples yielded roughly 80,000.

The chain uses TRBV18 and TRBJ2-2; a confident D gene designation cannot be given. The clonotype originates from a boy under two years old with a congenital heart defect. Donor details come from another sample of the same person, matched by shared clones. Sample: thymocytes. The CDR3 region has the sequence CASSPTWSGELFF. The nucleotide sequence is given as TGTGCCAGCTCACCAACATGGTCCGGGGAGCTGTTTTTT.